The 14 T cell receptor beta chains below were found in one sample sequenced in a study of control samples from healthy donors and cancer patients. TCRdb's table, derived via immunoSEQ multiplex PCR, lists solely in-frame clones and lacks some. The sample's table shows 150,000 to 200,000 clones. The source material was blood. These receptors were collected from a young woman in good health.

The chain joins TRBV27 to TRBJ2-3, with D perhaps TRBD1 (5 bases). The CDR3 sequence is 13 residues long. The germline V gene encodes CDR1 MNHEY and CDR2 SMNVEV (reference sequence). The germline V and J ends were trimmed by 3 bases and 5 bases, with 9 bases remaining between them. The CDR3 region is CASSFAGLDTQYF. Here the CDR3 DNA reads TGTGCCAGCAGTTTTGCAGGGCTAGATACGCAGTATTTT.

DNA of the CDR3: TGCGCCAGCAGCCGAGGCTCGTGGGGGGGTTCACCCCTCCACTTT. Translating it yields CASSRGSWGGSPLHF. The rearrangement links TRBV4-1 to TRBJ1-6, with D perhaps matching TRBD1 (5 bases). With 4 bases removed from V and 9 bases from J, the gap between germline ends came to 16 bases. Germline V gene sequence: CDR1 MGHRA, CDR2 YSYEKL. This CDR3 spans 15 amino acids.

The V call is TRBV4-1, the J call TRBJ2-1, with D perhaps TRBD2 (6 bases). Trimming removed 2 bases at V and 8 bases at J, with 10 bases between. The CDR3 covers 13 residues. CDR1 MGHRA and CDR2 YSYEKL come from the germline V gene. The DNA for the CDR3 is TGCGCCAGCAGCCAACAACCGGGAGATGAGCAGTTCTTC. Encoded protein: CASSQQPGDEQFF.

J is TRBJ2-7 and V is TRBV5-8; D gene uncertain. The germline V and J ends were trimmed by 1 base and 5 bases, with 10 bases remaining between them. The CDR3 sequence is 13 residues long. From germline, CDR1 is SGHTS and CDR2 YDEGEE. CDR3 DNA: TGTGCCAGCAGCTTGTCTCCCTTCCACGAGCAGTACTTC. As protein: CASSLSPFHEQYF.

The rearrangement joins TRBV7-8 to TRBJ1-4; no clear D gene. V lost 5 bases and J 3 bases, leaving 10 bases between the germline ends. This CDR3 has 14 residues. Germline V gives CDR1 SGHVS, CDR2 FQNEAQ. The CDR3 loop is CASSPGGANEKLFF. Written as DNA, the CDR3 is TGTGCCAGCAGCCCTGGAGGAGCTAATGAAAAACTGTTTTTT.

The chain joins TRBV4-2 to TRBJ2-4; 10 bases fit TRBD1. CDR3 length: 16 residues. Germline assignment: CDR1 LGHNA and CDR2 YNFKEQ. V dropped 0 bases and J dropped 4; count of bases not matched to a gene: 3. The CDR3: CASSQERQGAKNIQYF. The CDR3 coding sequence is TGTGCCAGCAGCCAAGAACGACAGGGGGCGAAAAACATTCAGTACTTC.

The CDR3 region is CASSPSGTWDNQPQHF. The CDR3 DNA is TGTGCCAGCAGTCCCTCCGGGACATGGGACAATCAGCCCCAGCATTTT. J is TRBJ1-5 and V is TRBV28; D is possibly TRBD1 (6 bases). Between the trimmed V and J ends, which lost 5 bases and 3 bases, there was a span of 17 bases. The CDR3 runs to 16 residues. Germline values: CDR1 MDHEN, CDR2 SYDVKM.

The chain links TRBV18 to TRBJ2-5; TRBD2 matches 10 bases. Per the germline V gene, CDR1 is KGHSH and CDR2 is LQKENI. J gave up 1 base and V 3 bases, and 11 bases lay outside the gene matches. This CDR3 is built from 18 residues. In DNA form, the CDR3 reads TGTGCCAGCTCACCCCGGCCGCCAGCGGGGGGGCTCCAAGAGACCCAGTACTTC. Translating gives CASSPRPPAGGLQETQYF.

The J gene is TRBJ1-5, the V gene TRBV24-1; 7 bases are a match to TRBD1. The V gene end was trimmed by 8 bases and the J gene end by 4 bases; junction bases not matched to a gene: 10. This CDR3 region has 15 residues. Germline V gene data show CDR1 as KGHDR and CDR2 as SFDVKD. CDR3 bases: TGTGCCACCACTATGGGAGACAGGGAGAATCAGCCCCAGCATTTT. Translated, it gives CATTMGDRENQPQHF.

In DNA, the CDR3 is TGTGCCAGCCAGGACAGGGGGCGGTACGAGCAGTACTTC. It encodes CASQDRGRYEQYF. The V gene is TRBV6-8, the J gene TRBJ2-7; 11 bases line up with TRBD1. With 8 bases clipped from V and 4 bases from J, the junction kept 4 bases outside the gene matches. Per germline, CDR1 MNHGY and CDR2 SAAAGT. This CDR3 is 13 amino acids long.

Points on this clone: Different DNA sequences within this sample yield the same CDR3. This chain's CDR3 is CAWSGGGNTIYF. Here the CDR3 DNA reads TGTGCCTGGAGTGGGGGTGGAAACACCATATATTTT. The V gene is TRBV30, the J gene TRBJ1-3; D is unclear. CDR3 size: 12 residues. CDR1 GTSNPN and CDR2 SVGIG come from the germline V gene (reference sequence). Deletions cut 1 base from V and 3 bases from J, with 4 bases between.

V is TRBV19 and J is TRBJ2-1; D unresolved. CDR1 and CDR2 from the germline V gene are LNHDA and SQIVND (reference sequence). The CDR3 covers 14 residues. Trimming stripped 4 bases from V and 6 bases from J, with 13 bases between. The CDR3 is CASSRAPYGNEQFF. The CDR3 DNA reads TGTGCCAGTAGTAGGGCGCCCTACGGCAATGAGCAGTTCTTC. Looking up the rest from reference TRBV19 and TRBJ2-1 gives the full variable domain: DGGITQSPKYLFRKEGQNVTLSCEQNLNHDAMYWYRQDPGQGLRLIYYSQIVNDFQKGDIAEGYSVSREKKESFPLTVTSAQKNPTAFYLCASSRAPYGNEQFFGPGTRLTVL.

The chain uses TRBV28 and TRBJ2-7, with D perhaps matching TRBD1 (6 bases). The CDR3 has 15 residues. Germline CDR1 MDHEN, CDR2 SYDVKM. V was clipped by 4 bases and J by 5 bases, with 18 bases between them. The CDR3, as DNA: TGTGCCAGCAGTTCAGACGGGACACCTGCCCACGAGCAGTACTTC. It encodes CASSSDGTPAHEQYF.

J is TRBJ1-1 and V is TRBV3-1 (or the pseudogene TRBV3-2); D is unresolved. Trimming removed 4 bases from V and 10 bases from J, with 10 bases in between. The CDR3 runs to 11 residues. Germline V gene sequence: CDR1 LGHDT, CDR2 YNNKEL (reference sequence). The DNA of the CDR3 is TGTGCCAGCAGCCGCAACAGTGGAGCTTTCTTT. It translates to CASSRNSGAFF.